This T cell receptor beta chain was sequenced in a study of control samples from healthy donors and cancer patients. V was clipped by 0 bases and J by 7 bases, with 11 bases between them. Germline V gene sequence: CDR1 SGHRS, CDR2 YFSETQ. This CDR3 region has 14 residues. Produced via immunoSEQ multiplex PCR; TCRdb's table is partial and in-frame only. The sample records 65,000 to 95,000 clones, 70% to 90% being singletons. The V gene is TRBV5-1, the J gene TRBJ2-1; no firm D call. The clonotype was recovered from a man between 50 and 59 years old in good health. Specimen: blood. The CDR3 is CASSLAPVGNEQFF. CDR3 in DNA: TGCGCCAGCAGCTTGGCCCCGGTGGGAAATGAGCAGTTCTTC.